This T cell receptor (beta chain) stems from a study of blood T cell repertoires in COVID-19. Study in general: Some COVID-19 samples were acute and others convalescent; all came from the United States, Italy and Spain. Sample material is recorded as cDNA or gDNA derived from T cells, B-cell-depleted T cells, or PBMCs.

CDR1 and CDR2 from the germline V gene are LGHDT and YNNKEL (reference sequence). The length of the CDR3 is 15 residues. With 2 bases removed from V and 0 bases from J, the gap between germline ends came to 8 bases. In the original workflow: Reference gene primer amplification in the assay estimated nucleated cell counts. The data were produced by immunoSEQ multiplex PCR, yet TCRdb's version contains in-frame clones alone and is incomplete. From that table come the V and J calls and clone size; the DNA was used to work out D and trimming. The data show 78,000 or so clones, with about 87% seen just once and approximately 6.4% held by the top ten.

This chain connects TRBV3-1 (or the pseudogene TRBV3-2) to TRBJ2-1, with a tentative D call TRBD1 (6 bases). Material for sequencing was peripheral blood. This sequence originates from a woman aged 50 to 60 with acute or convalescent COVID-19. In DNA, the CDR3 is TGTGCCAGCAGCCAAACAGGGAACTCCTACAATGAGCAGTTCTTC. Its translation is CASSQTGNSYNEQFF.